This T cell receptor beta chain was captured in a study of T-cell reconstitution after alpha-beta-depleted transplantation in children. Germline-derived CDR1 and CDR2 are LNHNV and YYDKDF (reference sequence). The trim removed 0 bases at V and 6 bases at J, leaving 5 bases unmatched. This CDR3 is built from 16 residues. TCRbeta library preparation incorporated unique molecular identifiers. Using its own MiXCR run on the PCR reads, TCRdb lists one record per CDR3 protein. Here the sample spans hundreds of thousands of distinct CDR3 sequences, about 30% being singletons. Sequences were derived from PBMCs from the stem cell graft donor, sampled from the stem cell graft. The receptor was derived from a human donor who donated a stem cell graft to a child with aplastic anemia. The gene calls are TRBV15 and TRBJ2-3, with TRBD2 matching over 11 bases. The CDR3 nucleotides are TGTGCCACCAGCAGAGATCAACTAGCGGGAGTGGATACGCAGTATTTT. It is translated as CATSRDQLAGVDTQYF.